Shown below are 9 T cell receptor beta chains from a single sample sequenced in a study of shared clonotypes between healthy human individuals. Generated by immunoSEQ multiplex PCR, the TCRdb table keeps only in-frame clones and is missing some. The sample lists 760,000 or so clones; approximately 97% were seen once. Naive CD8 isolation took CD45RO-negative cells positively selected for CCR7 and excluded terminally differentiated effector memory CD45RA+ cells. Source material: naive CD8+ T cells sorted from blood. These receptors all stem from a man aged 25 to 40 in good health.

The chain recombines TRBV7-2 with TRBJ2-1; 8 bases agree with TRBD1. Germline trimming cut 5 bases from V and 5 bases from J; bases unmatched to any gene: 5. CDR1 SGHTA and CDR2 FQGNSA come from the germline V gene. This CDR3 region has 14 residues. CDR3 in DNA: TGTGCCAGCAGCGGCGACAGGGGAAACAATGAGCAGTTCTTC. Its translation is CASSGDRGNNEQFF. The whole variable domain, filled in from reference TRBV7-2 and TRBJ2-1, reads GAGVSQSPSNKVTEKGKDVELRCDPISGHTALYWYRQSLGQGLEFLIYFQGNSAPDKSGLPSDRFSAERTGGSVSTLTIQRTQQEDSAVYLCASSGDRGNNEQFFGPGTRLTVL.

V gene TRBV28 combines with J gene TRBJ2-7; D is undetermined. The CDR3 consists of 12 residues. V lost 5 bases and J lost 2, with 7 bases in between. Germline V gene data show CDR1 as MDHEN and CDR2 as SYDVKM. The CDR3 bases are TGTGCCAGCAGTGAACACACCTACGAGCAGTACTTC. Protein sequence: CASSEHTYEQYF.

The DNA of the CDR3 is TGTGCCAGCTCACCAGGTCCGAATCACAGGGGGCATCAGCCCCAGCATTTT. Protein product: CASSPGPNHRGHQPQHF. The rearrangement joins TRBV18 to TRBJ1-5; TRBD1 aligns across 9 bases. The germline V gene encodes CDR1 KGHSH and CDR2 LQKENI. The CDR3 has 17 amino acids. After removal of 2 bases from V and 5 bases from J, the junction contained 10 bases not matched to a gene.

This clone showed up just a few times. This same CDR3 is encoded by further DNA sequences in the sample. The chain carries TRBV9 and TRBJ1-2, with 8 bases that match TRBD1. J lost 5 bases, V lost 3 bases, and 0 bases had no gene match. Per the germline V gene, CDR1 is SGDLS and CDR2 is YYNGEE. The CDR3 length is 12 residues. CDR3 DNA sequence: TGTGCCAGCAGCGGACAGGGGTATGGCTACACCTTC. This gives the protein CASSGQGYGYTF.

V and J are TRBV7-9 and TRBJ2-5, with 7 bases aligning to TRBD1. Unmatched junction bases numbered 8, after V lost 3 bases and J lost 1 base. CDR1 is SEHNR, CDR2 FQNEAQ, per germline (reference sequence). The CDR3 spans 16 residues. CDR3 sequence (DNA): TGTGCCAGCAGCTTCACGAGGGGACAGAGCCAAGAGACCCAGTACTTC. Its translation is CASSFTRGQSQETQYF.

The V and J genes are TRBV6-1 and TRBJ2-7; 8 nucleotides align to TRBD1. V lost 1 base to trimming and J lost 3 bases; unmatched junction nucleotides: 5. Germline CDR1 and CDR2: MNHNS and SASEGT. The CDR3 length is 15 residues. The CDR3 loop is CASSEEGTGYYEQYF. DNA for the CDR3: TGTGCCAGCAGTGAAGAAGGGACAGGATACTACGAGCAGTACTTC.

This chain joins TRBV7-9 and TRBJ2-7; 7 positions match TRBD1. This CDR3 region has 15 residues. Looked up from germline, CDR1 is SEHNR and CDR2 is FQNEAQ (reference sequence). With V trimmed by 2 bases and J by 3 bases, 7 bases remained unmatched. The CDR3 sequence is CASSLNTGQSYEQYF. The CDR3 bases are TGTGCCAGCAGCTTAAACACGGGACAGAGCTACGAGCAGTACTTC.

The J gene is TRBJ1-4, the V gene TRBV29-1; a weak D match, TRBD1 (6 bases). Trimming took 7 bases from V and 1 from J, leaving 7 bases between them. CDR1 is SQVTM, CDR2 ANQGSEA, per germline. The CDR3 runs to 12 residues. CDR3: CSGGGTNEKLFF. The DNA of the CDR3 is TGCAGCGGAGGGGGAACTAATGAAAAACTGTTTTTT. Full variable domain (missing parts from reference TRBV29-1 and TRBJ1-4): SAVISQKPSRDICQRGTSLTIQCQVDSQVTMMFWYRQQPGQSLTLIATANQGSEATYESGFVIDKFPISRPNLTFSTLTVSNMSPEDSSIYLCSGGGTNEKLFFGSGTQLSVL.

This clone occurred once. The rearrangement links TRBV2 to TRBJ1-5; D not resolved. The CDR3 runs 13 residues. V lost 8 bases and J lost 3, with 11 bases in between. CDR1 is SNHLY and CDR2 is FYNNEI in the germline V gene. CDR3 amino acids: CASGPKANQPQHF. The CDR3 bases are TGTGCCAGCGGGCCTAAGGCCAATCAGCCCCAGCATTTT.